This T cell receptor (beta chain) was sequenced during a study of graft-versus-host responses after intestinal transplantation. Study as a whole: Grafts were multivisceral, liver-intestinal, or isolated intestinal.

Germline CDR1 is SEHNR and CDR2 is FQNEAQ (reference sequence). Trimming took 0 bases from V and 0 from J, leaving 12 bases between them. CDR3 size: 17 residues. Study-level findings and limits: The recipient marrow held GvH clones, and some of them showed up first in ileum or blood.

Produced via immunoSEQ multiplex PCR; TCRdb's table is partial and in-frame only. The sample contains roughly 110,000 clones, 85% to 95% of which appear only once. About this clone: The antigen is undetermined.

The chain recombines TRBV7-9 with TRBJ2-4, with D unclear. The source of this sequence is a human donor who was the organ donor for an intestinal transplant. Sample: unstimulated CD4+ T cells sorted from spleen or lymph node cells, taken before transplant. DNA of the CDR3: TGTGCCAGCAGCTTAGCCCTCCCCGCTCTAGCCAAAAACATTCAGTACTTC. Translation: CASSLALPALAKNIQYF. The variable domain in full, with the rest retrieved from reference TRBV7-9 and TRBJ2-4, is DTGVSQNPRHKITKRGQNVTFRCDPISEHNRLYWYRQTLGQGPEFLTYFQNEAQLEKSRLLSDRFSAERPKGSFSTLEIQRTEQGDSAMYLCASSLALPALAKNIQYFGAGTRLSVL.